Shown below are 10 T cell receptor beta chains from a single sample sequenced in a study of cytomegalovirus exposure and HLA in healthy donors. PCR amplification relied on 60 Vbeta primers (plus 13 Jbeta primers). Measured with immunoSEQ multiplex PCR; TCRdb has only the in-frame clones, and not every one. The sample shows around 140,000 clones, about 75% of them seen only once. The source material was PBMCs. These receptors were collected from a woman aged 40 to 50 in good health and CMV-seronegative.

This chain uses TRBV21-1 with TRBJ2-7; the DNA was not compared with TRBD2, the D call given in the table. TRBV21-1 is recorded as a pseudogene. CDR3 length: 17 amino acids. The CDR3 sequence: CASSKAPLSSSSYEQYF. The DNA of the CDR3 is TGTGCCAGCAGCAAAGCCCCACTTAGCAGCTCCTCCTACGAGCAGTACTTC.

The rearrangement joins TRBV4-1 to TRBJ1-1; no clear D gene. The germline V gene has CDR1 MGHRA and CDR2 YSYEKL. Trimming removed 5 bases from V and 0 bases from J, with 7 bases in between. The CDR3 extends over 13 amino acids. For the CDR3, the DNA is TGCGCCAGCAGCTATGTCGTGAACACTGAAGCTTTCTTT. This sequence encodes CASSYVVNTEAFF.

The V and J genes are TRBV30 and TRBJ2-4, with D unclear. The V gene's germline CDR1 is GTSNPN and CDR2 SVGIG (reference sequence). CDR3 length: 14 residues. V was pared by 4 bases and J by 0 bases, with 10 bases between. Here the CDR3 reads CAWKQQLAKNIQYF. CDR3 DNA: TGTGCCTGGAAACAGCAGCTAGCCAAAAACATTCAGTACTTC.

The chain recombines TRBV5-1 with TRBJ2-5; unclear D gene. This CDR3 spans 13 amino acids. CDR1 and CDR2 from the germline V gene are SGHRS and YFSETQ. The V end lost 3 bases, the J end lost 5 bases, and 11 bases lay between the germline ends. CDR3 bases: TGCGCCAGCAGCTCCGGCCTAGACGAGACCCAGTACTTC. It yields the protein CASSSGLDETQYF.

The CDR3 DNA reads TGCGCCAGCAGCCTAGACCGGTCTGTGACAGGGATAGAAAAACTGTTTTTT. Its protein product is CASSLDRSVTGIEKLFF. The chain couples TRBV4-3 to TRBJ1-4, with TRBD1 matching 7 bases. The germline V gene encodes CDR1 LGHNA and CDR2 YSLEER. CDR3 length equals 17 residues. J gave up 8 bases and V 4 bases, and 16 bases lay outside the gene matches.

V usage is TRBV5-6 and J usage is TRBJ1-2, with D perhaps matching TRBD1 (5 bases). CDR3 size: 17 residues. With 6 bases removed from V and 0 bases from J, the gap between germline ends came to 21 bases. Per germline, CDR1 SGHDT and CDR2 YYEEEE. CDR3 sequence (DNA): TGTGCCAGCACCCCGCTCGCACAGGTCGCAGCTAACTATGGCTACACCTTC. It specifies CASTPLAQVAANYGYTF.

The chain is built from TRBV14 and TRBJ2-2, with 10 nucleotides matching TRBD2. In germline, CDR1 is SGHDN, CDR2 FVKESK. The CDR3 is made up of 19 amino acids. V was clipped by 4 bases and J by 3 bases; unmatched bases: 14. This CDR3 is CASSLRLAGTLLDTGELFF. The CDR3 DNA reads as TGTGCCAGCAGCCTCCGACTAGCGGGCACTCTCTTGGACACCGGGGAGCTGTTTTTT.

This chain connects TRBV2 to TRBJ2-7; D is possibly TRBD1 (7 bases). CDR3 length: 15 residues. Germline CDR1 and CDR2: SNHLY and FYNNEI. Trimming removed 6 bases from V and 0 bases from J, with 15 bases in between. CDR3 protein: CASREEGAPSYEQYF. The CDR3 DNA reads TGTGCCAGCAGGGAGGAGGGGGCTCCCTCCTACGAGCAGTACTTC.

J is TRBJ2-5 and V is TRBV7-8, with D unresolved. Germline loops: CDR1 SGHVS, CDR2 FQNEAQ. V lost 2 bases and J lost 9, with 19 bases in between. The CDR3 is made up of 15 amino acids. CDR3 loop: CASSLNSVGSWAQYF. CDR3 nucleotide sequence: TGTGCCAGCAGCTTAAATTCCGTCGGGTCGTGGGCCCAGTACTTC.

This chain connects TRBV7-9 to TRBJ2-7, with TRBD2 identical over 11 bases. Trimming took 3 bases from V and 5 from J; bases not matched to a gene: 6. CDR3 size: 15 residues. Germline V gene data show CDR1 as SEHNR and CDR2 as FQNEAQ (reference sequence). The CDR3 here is CASSLTSGEYHEQYF. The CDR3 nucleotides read TGTGCCAGCAGCTTGACTAGCGGGGAATACCACGAGCAGTACTTC.